This is a list of T cell receptor beta chains from one sample in a study of T cells in Graves' hyperthyroidism and ophthalmopathy. From the multiplex PCR reads, TCRdb called clonotypes with MiXCR, one entry per CDR3 protein. The sample consists of fewer than 250,000 distinct CDR3 sequences, approximately 24% of them appearing once. Sequencing input: blood. These TCRs come from a woman between 40 and 55 years old with Graves' ophthalmopathy. The CDR3 runs from the conserved cysteine through the conserved F or W.

TRBV7-9	TRBJ2-5	CASSLGPPQETQYF
TRBV7-8	TRBJ2-5	CASSSTSGVTETQYF
TRBV29-1	TRBJ2-7	CSAYWAYEQYF
TRBV13	TRBJ2-7	CASSAGHEQYF
TRBV29-1	TRBJ2-2	CSAFPANTGELFF
TRBV28	TRBJ2-7	CASSIGTSGYEQYF
TRBV12-3/TRBV12-4	TRBJ1-5	CASSSGGNNQPQHF
TRBV10-2	TRBJ1-5	CASSERGGGQPQHF
TRBV12-3/TRBV12-4	TRBJ1-1	CASSLEGGGQAFF
TRBV27	TRBJ1-1	CASTPRETGTEAFF
TRBV9	TRBJ2-5	CASSVPPTETQYF
TRBV6-1	TRBJ2-7	CASSTPGQGRYEQYF
TRBV4-1	TRBJ1-2	CASSQAPEPRGNYGYTF
TRBV14	TRBJ2-7	CASSHRGIYEQYF
TRBV19	TRBJ2-2	CASSIGRGRTGELFF
TRBV5-1	TRBJ2-7	CASSLEGQTYEQYF
TRBV12-3/TRBV12-4	TRBJ1-1	CASTNKRPTNTEAFF
TRBV20-1	TRBJ2-7	CSARLDLVEQYF
TRBV19	TRBJ2-7	CASSSGVTYEQYF
TRBV28	TRBJ2-7	CASSSRAGGGEQYF
TRBV20-1	TRBJ1-2	CSARDTVRGSFYGYTF
TRBV28	TRBJ2-7	CASSPPQASGSYEQYF
TRBV12-3/TRBV12-4	TRBJ2-7	CASSFEQGPYEQYF
TRBV5-1	TRBJ2-7	CASSPGLAAYEQYF
TRBV7-8	TRBJ2-7	CASTETGGNYEQYF
TRBV19	TRBJ2-7	CASSIYGGRIYEQYF
TRBV4-1	TRBJ2-7	CASSQRGPGTSGYSYEQYF
TRBV30	TRBJ1-6	CAWDSPATLHF
TRBV19	TRBJ2-2	CASSRQGSTGELFF
TRBV30	TRBJ1-2	CAWSNNGGGYGYTF
TRBV6-1	TRBJ2-7	CASKPPQGAKEQYF
TRBV6-1	TRBJ1-2	CASRRDSLSNGYTF
TRBV28	TRBJ2-5	CASSLQDRQETQYF
TRBV18	TRBJ1-2	CASSEGASYGYTF
TRBV15	TRBJ1-1	CATSRAPGQGNTEAFF
TRBV3-1	TRBJ1-1	CASSQGTGGAFF
TRBV7-2	TRBJ2-5	CASSGSGVNYGETQYF
TRBV2	TRBJ1-5	CASSDLRTGDSNQPQHF
TRBV2	TRBJ1-2	CASSGRERYGYTF